This TCR beta chain was sequenced in a study of CXCR3-negative and CXCR3-positive naive CD8 T cells. Study-level information: The libraries together contributed 120 million to 150 million TRB reads, each supplying about 1.5 +/- 0.3 million.

Points from the study as a whole: Each naive subset displayed comparably high diversity, whereas memory CD8+ cells displayed much lower diversity. Whereas memory cells differed, naive CXCR3-negative and CXCR3-positive cells shared similar TRBV-TRBJ usage.

Of note for this clonotype: The antigen is unknown.

Germline values: CDR1 SGHTA, CDR2 FQGTGA. CDR3 length equals 14 residues. With UMI labels, 5' RACE was used to prepare the TRB cDNA libraries. Each CDR3 protein gets one entry in TCRdb, which reprocessed the 5' RACE reads and gives no DNA. The repertoire table contains under 65,000 distinct CDR3 sequences. The sample consisted of memory CD8+ T cells from blood. The receptor's source is a human donor in good health. Some clones in this sample may be carry-over from other donors' samples. The rearrangement uses TRBV7-3 and TRBJ2-1; no DNA is available, so the TRBD1 call from TCRdb remains unchecked. The CDR3 protein is CASSLTGTGAQKFF.